This T cell receptor beta chain was profiled in a study of Graves' ophthalmopathy and Graves' hyperthyroidism. Study-wide results and caveats: Blood also held most thyroid clonotypes expanded above 0.001 frequency.

This clonotype was recorded many times. The antigen is undetermined. For repertoire sequencing, the TCR beta CDR3 regions were amplified from RNA transcripts. HTBI primers were used in a first-round RT-PCR, which preceded a second-round multiplex PCR. TCRdb analysed the multiplex PCR reads with MiXCR anew, one entry per CDR3 protein. The sample carries 400,000 to 450,000 distinct CDR3 sequences, roughly 20% recorded once. Eligible hyperthyroidism cases comprised new diagnoses of under 2 months' duration in individuals aged 18 to 65. The diagnostic workup employed clinical symptoms, serum thyroxine, TRAb, thyroid ultrasound and orbital computed tomography. CDR1 LNHNV and CDR2 YYDKDF come from the germline V gene (reference sequence). V dropped 3 bases and J dropped 3 bases, with 14 bases sitting between them. This CDR3 is 16 amino acids long.

This TCR derives from a young woman with stable Graves' hyperthyroidism. The rearrangement links TRBV15 to TRBJ2-2; the D gene is possibly TRBD1 (6 bases). Sequencing was carried out using peripheral blood. CDR3 bases: TGTGCCACCAGCAGTACAGGGACCTTTGACACCGGGGAGCTGTTTTTT. It translates to CATSSTGTFDTGELFF.